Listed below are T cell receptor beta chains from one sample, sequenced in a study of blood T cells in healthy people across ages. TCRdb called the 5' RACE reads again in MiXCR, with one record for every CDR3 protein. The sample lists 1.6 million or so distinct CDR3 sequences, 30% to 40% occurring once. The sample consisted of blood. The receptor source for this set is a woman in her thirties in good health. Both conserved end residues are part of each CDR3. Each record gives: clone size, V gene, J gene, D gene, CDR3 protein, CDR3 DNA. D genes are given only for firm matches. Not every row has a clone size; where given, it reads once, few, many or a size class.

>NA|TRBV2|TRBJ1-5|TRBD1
CASSETTGDGQPQHF
TGTGCCAGCAGTGAAACCACAGGGGACGGTCAGCCCCAGCATTTT
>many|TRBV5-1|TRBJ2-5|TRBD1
CASSLYRGETQYF
TGCGCCAGCAGCTTATACAGGGGTGAGACCCAGTACTTC
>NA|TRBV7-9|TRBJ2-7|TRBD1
CASSPRTGRPYEQYF
TGTGCCAGCAGCCCCCGGACAGGGAGGCCCTACGAGCAGTACTTC
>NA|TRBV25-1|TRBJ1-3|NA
CASSEYRGDSGNTIYF
TGTGCCAGCAGTGAATATAGGGGTGACTCTGGAAACACCATATATTTT
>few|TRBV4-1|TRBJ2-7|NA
CASSRHADQTYEQYF
TGCGCCAGCAGCCGTCACGCGGACCAGACCTACGAGCAGTACTTC
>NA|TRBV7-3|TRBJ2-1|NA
CASSLIRGDYNEQFF
TGTGCCAGCAGCTTAATAAGGGGAGACTACAATGAGCAGTTCTTC
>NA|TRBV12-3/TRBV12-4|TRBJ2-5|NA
CASTNQQETQYF
TGTGCCAGCACCAACCAACAAGAGACCCAGTACTTC
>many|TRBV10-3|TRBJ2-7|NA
CAISGRSEHEQYF
TGTGCCATCAGTGGGAGATCCGAACACGAGCAGTACTTC
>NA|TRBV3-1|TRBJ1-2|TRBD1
CASSQVGTASYGYTF
TGTGCCAGCAGCCAAGTTGGGACAGCTAGCTATGGCTACACCTTC
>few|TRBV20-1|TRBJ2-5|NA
CSARDYLETQYF
TGCAGTGCTAGGGACTACCTCGAGACCCAGTACTTC
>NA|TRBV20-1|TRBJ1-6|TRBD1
CSATDGTGGNSPPHF
TGCAGTGCTACCGACGGGACAGGGGGAAATTCACCACCCCACTTT
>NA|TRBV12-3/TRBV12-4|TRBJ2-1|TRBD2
CASSFISGSFEQFF
TGTGCCAGCAGTTTTATTAGCGGGAGCTTTGAGCAGTTCTTC